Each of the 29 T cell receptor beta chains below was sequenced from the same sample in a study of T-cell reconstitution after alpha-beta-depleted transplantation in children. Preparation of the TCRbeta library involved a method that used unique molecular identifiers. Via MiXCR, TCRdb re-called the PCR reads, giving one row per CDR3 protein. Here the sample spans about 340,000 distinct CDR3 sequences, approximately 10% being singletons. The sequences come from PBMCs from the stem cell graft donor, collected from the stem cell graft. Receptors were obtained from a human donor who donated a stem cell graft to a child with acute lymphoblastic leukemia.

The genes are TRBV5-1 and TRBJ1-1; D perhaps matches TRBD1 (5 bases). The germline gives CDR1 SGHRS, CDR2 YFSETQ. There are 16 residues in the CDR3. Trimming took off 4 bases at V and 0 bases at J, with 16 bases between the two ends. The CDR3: CASSPQGRPLNTEAFF. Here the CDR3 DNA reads TGCGCCAGCAGCCCCCAGGGACGGCCTCTGAACACTGAAGCTTTCTTT.

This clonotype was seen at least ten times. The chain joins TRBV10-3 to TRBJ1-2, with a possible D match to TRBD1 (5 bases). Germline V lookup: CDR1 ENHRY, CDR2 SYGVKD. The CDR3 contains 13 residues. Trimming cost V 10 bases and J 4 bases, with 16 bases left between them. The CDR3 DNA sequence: TGTGCCACCTCTGCCGGGGACTCCTATGGCTACACCTTC. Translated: CATSAGDSYGYTF.

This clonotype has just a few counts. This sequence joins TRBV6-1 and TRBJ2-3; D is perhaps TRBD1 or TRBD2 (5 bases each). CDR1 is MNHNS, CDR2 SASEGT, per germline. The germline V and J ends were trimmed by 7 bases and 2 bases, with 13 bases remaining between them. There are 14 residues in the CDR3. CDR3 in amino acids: CASTRGDPTDTQYF. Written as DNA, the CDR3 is TGTGCCAGCACGCGAGGGGACCCCACAGATACGCAGTATTTT.

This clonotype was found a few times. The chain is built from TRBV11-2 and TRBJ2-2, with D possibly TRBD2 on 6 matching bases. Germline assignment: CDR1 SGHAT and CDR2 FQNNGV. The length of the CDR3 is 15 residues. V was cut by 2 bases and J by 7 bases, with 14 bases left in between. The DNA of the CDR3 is TGTGCCAGCAGCTTAACGGGAGAATCTCACGGGGAGCTGTTTTTT. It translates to CASSLTGESHGELFF.

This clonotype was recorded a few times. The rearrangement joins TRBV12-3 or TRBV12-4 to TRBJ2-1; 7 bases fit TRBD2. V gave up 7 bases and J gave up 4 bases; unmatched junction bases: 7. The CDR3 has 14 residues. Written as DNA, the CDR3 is TGTGCCAGCATGGCGGCTAGCGGTTACAATGAGCAGTTCTTC. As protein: CASMAASGYNEQFF.

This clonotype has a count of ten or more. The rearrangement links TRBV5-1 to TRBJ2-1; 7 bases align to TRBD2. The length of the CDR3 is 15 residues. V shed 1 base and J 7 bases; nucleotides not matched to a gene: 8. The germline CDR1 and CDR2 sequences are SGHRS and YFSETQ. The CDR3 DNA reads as TGCGCCAGCAGCTTGCGAGGACTAGAGTGGAATGAGCAGTTCTTC. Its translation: CASSLRGLEWNEQFF.

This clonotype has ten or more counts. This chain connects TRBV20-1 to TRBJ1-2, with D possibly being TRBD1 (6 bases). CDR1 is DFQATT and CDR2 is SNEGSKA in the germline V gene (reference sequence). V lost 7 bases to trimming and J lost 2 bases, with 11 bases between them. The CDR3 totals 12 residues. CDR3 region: CSGPTGNYGYTF. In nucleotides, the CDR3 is TGCAGTGGACCTACAGGGAACTATGGCTACACCTTC.

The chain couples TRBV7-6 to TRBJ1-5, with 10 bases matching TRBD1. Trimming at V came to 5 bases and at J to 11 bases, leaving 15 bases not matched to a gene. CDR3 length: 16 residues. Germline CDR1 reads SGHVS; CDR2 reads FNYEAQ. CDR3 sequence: CASSNRRTGGVEAQHF. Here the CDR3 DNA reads TGTGCCAGCAGCAATCGACGGACAGGGGGGGTTGAGGCCCAGCATTTT.

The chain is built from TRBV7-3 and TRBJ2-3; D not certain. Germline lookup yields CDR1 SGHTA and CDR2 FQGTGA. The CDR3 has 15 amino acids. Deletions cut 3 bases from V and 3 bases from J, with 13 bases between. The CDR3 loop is CASSFGSPTTDTQYF. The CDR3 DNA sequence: TGTGCCAGCAGCTTCGGGTCCCCTACGACAGATACGCAGTATTTT.

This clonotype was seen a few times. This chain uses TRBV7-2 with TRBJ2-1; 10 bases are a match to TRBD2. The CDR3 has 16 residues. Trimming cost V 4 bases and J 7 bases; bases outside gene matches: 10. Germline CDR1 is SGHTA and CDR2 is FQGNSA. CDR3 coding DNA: TGTGCCAGCAGCTCCGGGACTAGCGATAGGAGAAATGAGCAGTTCTTC. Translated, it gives CASSSGTSDRRNEQFF.

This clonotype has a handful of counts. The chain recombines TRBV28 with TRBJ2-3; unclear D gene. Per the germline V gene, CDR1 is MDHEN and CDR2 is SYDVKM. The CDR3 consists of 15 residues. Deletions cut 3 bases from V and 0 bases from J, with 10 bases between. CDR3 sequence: CASSFNPESTDTQYF. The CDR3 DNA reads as TGTGCCAGCAGTTTTAACCCAGAAAGCACAGATACGCAGTATTTT.

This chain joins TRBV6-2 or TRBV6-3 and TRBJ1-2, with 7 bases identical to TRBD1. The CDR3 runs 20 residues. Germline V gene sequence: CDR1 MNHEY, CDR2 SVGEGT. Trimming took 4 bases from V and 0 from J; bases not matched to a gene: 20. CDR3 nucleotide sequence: TGTGCCAGCAGTTCGTCCCGGGACAGCCAACCGTTTTTCGCTAACTATGGCTACACCTTC. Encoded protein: CASSSSRDSQPFFANYGYTF.

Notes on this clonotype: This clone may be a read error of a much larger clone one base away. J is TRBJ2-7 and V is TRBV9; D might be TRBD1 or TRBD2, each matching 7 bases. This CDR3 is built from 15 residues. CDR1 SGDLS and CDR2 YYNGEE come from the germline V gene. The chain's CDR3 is CASSQGGGGSHEQYF. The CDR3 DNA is TGTGCCAGCAGCCAGGGAGGGGGCGGCTCCCACGAGCAGTACTTC. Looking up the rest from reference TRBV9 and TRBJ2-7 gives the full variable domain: DSGVTQTPKHLITATGQRVTLRCSPRSGDLSVYWYQQSLDQGLQFLIQYYNGEERAKGNILERFSAQQFPDLHSELNLSSLELGDSALYFCASSQGGGGSHEQYFGPGTRLTVT.

The CDR3 nucleotides read TGTGCCAGCAGTTGGGACGGGATAGTTAGCGGGAGATTATTTAATGAGCAGTTCTTC. It yields the protein CASSWDGIVSGRLFNEQFF. The chain is built from TRBV28 and TRBJ2-1, with 9 bases aligning to TRBD2. With 4 bases clipped from V and 7 bases from J, the junction kept 20 bases outside the gene matches. Looked up from germline, CDR1 is MDHEN and CDR2 is SYDVKM. This CDR3 comprises 19 residues.

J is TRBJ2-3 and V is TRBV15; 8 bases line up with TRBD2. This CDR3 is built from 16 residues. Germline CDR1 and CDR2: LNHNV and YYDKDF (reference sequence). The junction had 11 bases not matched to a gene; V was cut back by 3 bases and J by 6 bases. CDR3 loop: CATSSRGGSPPDTQYF. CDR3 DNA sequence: TGTGCCACCAGCAGCCGCGGGGGGAGCCCGCCGGATACGCAGTATTTT.

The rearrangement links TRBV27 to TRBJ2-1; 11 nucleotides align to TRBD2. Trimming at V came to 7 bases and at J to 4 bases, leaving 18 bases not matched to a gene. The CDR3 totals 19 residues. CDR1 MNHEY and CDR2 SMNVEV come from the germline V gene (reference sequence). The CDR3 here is CASTSLGLAGGSGYNEQFF. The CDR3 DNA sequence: TGTGCCAGCACCTCATTGGGGCTAGCGGGAGGTTCGGGTTACAATGAGCAGTTCTTC.

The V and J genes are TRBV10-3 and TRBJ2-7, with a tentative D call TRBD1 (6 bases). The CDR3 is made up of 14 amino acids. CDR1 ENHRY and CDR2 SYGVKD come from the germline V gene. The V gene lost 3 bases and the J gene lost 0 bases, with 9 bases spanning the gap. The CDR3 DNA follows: TGTGCCATCAGTGAAACAGGGAGCTCCTACGAGCAGTACTTC. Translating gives CAISETGSSYEQYF.

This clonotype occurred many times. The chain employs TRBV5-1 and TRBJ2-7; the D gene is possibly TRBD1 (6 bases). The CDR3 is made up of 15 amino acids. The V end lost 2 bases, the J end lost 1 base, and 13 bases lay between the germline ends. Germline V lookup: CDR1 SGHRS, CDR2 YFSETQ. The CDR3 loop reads CASSLRYRDSYEQYF. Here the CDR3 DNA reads TGCGCCAGCAGCTTAAGGTACAGGGATTCCTACGAGCAGTACTTC.

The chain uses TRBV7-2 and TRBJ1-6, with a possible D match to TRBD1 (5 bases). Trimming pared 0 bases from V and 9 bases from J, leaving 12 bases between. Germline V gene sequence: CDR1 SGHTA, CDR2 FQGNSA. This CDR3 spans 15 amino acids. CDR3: CASSLAGDRSSPLHF. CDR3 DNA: TGTGCCAGCAGCTTAGCGGGCGACAGAAGTTCACCCCTCCACTTT.

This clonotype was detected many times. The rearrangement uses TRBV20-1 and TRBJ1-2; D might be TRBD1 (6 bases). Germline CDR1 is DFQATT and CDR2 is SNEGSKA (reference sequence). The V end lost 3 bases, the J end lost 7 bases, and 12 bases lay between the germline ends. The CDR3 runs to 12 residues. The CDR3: CSARSGGSGYTF. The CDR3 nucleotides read TGCAGTGCTAGGAGCGGGGGCTCTGGCTACACCTTC.

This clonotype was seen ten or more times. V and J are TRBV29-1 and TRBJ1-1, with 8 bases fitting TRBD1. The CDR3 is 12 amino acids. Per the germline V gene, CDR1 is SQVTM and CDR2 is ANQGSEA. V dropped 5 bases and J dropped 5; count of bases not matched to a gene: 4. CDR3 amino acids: CSVLRTGTEAFF. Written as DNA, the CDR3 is TGCAGCGTTCTTAGGACAGGGACTGAAGCTTTCTTT.

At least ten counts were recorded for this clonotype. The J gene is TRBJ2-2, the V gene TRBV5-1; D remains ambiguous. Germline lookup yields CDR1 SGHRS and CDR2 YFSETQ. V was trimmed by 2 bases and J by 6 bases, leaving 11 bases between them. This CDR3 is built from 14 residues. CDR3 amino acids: CASSFPTEAGELFF. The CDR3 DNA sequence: TGCGCCAGCAGCTTCCCTACCGAGGCCGGGGAGCTGTTTTTT.

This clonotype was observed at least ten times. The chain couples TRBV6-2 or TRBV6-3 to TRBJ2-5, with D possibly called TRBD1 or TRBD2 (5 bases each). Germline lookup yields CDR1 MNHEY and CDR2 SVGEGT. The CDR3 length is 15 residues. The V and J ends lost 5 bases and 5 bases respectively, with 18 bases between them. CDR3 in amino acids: CASSTGTQLGETQYF. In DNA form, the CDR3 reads TGTGCCAGCAGTACCGGGACCCAACTTGGGGAGACCCAGTACTTC.

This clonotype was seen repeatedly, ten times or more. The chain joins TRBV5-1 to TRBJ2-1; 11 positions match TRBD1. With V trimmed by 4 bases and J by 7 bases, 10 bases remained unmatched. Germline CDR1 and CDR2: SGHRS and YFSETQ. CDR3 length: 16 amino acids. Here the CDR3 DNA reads TGCGCCAGCAGCCTAACCGGGACAGGGGGTAATAATGAGCAGTTCTTC. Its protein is CASSLTGTGGNNEQFF. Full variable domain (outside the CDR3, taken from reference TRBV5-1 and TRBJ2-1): KAGVTQTPRYLIKTRGQQVTLSCSPISGHRSVSWYQQTPGQGLQFLFEYFSETQRNKGNFPGRFSGRQFSNSRSEMNVSTLELGDSALYLCASSLTGTGGNNEQFFGPGTRLTVL.

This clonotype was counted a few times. CDR3 nucleotides: TGTGCCGTTCTAGCGGGATTGAGCTCCTACAATGAGCAGTTCTTC. This encodes CAVLAGLSSYNEQFF. The chain is built from TRBV30 and TRBJ2-1, with 9 bases identical to TRBD2. The CDR3 is made up of 15 amino acids. After removal of 8 bases from V and 0 bases from J, the junction contained 8 bases not matched to a gene. Per germline, CDR1 GTSNPN and CDR2 SVGIG (reference sequence).

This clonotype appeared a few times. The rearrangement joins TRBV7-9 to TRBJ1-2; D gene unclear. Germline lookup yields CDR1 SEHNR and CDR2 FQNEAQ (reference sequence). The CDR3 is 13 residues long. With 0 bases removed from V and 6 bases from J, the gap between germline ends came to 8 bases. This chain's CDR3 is CASSLAARDGYTF. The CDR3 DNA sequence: TGTGCCAGCAGCTTAGCGGCGCGAGATGGCTACACCTTC.

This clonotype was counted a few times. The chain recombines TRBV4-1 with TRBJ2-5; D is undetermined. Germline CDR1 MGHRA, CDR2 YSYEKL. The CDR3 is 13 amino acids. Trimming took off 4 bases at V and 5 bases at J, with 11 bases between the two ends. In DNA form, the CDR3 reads TGCGCCAGCAGCCTTACGGAGTTGGAGACCCAGTACTTC. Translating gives CASSLTELETQYF.

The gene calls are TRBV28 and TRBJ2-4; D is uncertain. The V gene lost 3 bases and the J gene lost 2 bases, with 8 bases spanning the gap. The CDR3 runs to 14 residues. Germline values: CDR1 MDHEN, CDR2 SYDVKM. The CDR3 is CASSFDQPKNIQYF. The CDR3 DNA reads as TGTGCCAGCAGTTTCGACCAGCCCAAAAACATTCAGTACTTC.

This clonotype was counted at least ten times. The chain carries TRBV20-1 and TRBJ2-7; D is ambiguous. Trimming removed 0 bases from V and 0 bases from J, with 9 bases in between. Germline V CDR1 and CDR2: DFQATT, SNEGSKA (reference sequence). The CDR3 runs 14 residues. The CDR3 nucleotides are TGCAGTGCTAGAGACCCGTCAAGCTCCTACGAGCAGTACTTC. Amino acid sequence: CSARDPSSSYEQYF.